These 30 T cell receptor beta chains were all obtained from the same sample, sequenced in a study of human T cells and chemical hapten exposure. TCRdb independently ran MiXCR on the RACE reads; one entry per CDR3 protein. The table lists roughly 88,000 distinct CDR3 sequences, roughly a tenth of them singletons. Time point here: pre-sensitization, week 0. The treatment was: therapeutic diphenylcyclopropenone sensitization with weekly scalp DPC. The sample in question was whole blood, obtained in connection with sensitization to the hapten diphenylcyclopropenone (DPC). These receptor sequences come from a middle-aged woman with alopecia areata. Some clones in this sample may be carry-over from other donors' samples.

This clonotype was observed many times. CDR3 in amino acids: CASSAQGYTEAFF. CDR3 in DNA: TGTGCCAGCAGTGCACAGGGATACACTGAAGCTTTCTTT. The chain uses TRBV6-2 or TRBV6-3 and TRBJ1-1, with D possibly being TRBD1 (6 bases). CDR3 length: 13 residues. Germline V gene lookup returns CDR1 MNHEY and CDR2 SVGEGT. Trimming stripped 5 bases from V and 3 bases from J, with 10 bases between.

This clonotype was observed a handful of times. This rearrangement joins TRBV10-1 to TRBJ2-7; no firm D call. CDR1 and CDR2 (germline): WNHNN, SYGVQD (reference sequence). Trimming removed 6 bases at V and 3 bases at J, with 9 bases between. This CDR3 has 12 amino acids. DNA of the CDR3: TGCGCCAGCAGAAACAGTTACTACGAGCAGTACTTC. Translation gives CASRNSYYEQYF.

The sample holds a few counts of this clonotype. The gene calls are TRBV20-1 and TRBJ1-3; D possibly corresponds to TRBD1 (5 bases). In germline, CDR1 is DFQATT, CDR2 SNEGSKA (reference sequence). Trimming removed 4 bases from V and 4 bases from J, with 17 bases in between. The CDR3 consists of 15 residues. DNA for the CDR3: TGCAGTGCTAACCACCACGGGACGGCAGGAAACACCATATATTTT. Protein product: CSANHHGTAGNTIYF.

This clonotype was observed at least ten times. The CDR3 loop is CASSLDRTNYEQYF. CDR3 nucleotide sequence: TGTGCCAGCAGCTTAGATAGGACCAACTACGAGCAGTACTTC. J is TRBJ2-7 and V is TRBV11-2; D is unresolved. Trimming took 0 bases from V and 3 from J, leaving 9 bases between them. The germline CDR1 and CDR2 sequences are SGHAT and FQNNGV. The CDR3 is 14 residues long.

V and J are TRBV7-9 and TRBJ2-5; TRBD2 matches at 8 bases. Germline V gene lookup returns CDR1 SEHNR and CDR2 FQNEAQ (reference sequence). Unmatched junction bases numbered 7, after V lost 5 bases and J lost 5 bases. The CDR3 sequence is 14 residues long. The chain's CDR3 is CASSQTGGMETQYF. CDR3 sequence (DNA): TGTGCCAGCAGCCAAACGGGAGGGATGGAGACCCAGTACTTC.

The V gene is TRBV6-5, the J gene TRBJ2-1, with no clear D. V was trimmed by 2 bases and J by 3 bases, leaving 8 bases between them. The V gene's germline CDR1 is MNHEY and CDR2 SVGAGI. The CDR3 length is 14 residues. CDR3 in amino acids: CASSYGPFYNEQFF. The CDR3 DNA follows: TGTGCCAGCAGTTACGGGCCGTTCTACAATGAGCAGTTCTTC.

Note on this clonotype: A read error is possible here, since a much larger clone lies one base away. The rearrangement uses TRBV6-5 and TRBJ2-3; TRBD2 matches at 9 bases. The length of the CDR3 is 17 residues. V was clipped by 7 bases and J by 3 bases; unmatched bases: 14. Germline CDR1 is MNHEY and CDR2 is SVGAGI. The DNA for the CDR3 is TGTGCCAGCAACCATAACTACCTAGCGGGGACTACAGATACGCAGTATTTT. This encodes CASNHNYLAGTTDTQYF.

The chain has TRBV2 and TRBJ2-7, with 11 bases lining up with TRBD1. CDR1 and CDR2 (germline): SNHLY, FYNNEI. Trimming removed 8 bases from V and 5 bases from J; junction bases left unmatched: 11. CDR3 length equals 15 residues. The CDR3 DNA reads as TGTGCCAGCTTTTTCCGGGACAGGGGGTTCAACGAGCAGTACTTC. This codes for CASFFRDRGFNEQYF.

This clonotype was observed many times. This chain connects TRBV3-1 to TRBJ2-3; 11 nucleotides match TRBD2. There are 16 residues in the CDR3. Trimming removed 5 bases from V and 2 bases from J; junction bases left unmatched: 6. Per germline, CDR1 LGHDT and CDR2 YNNKEL (reference sequence). CDR3 DNA: TGTGCCAGCAGCTGGGGACTAGCGGTGATCACAGATACGCAGTATTTT. This sequence encodes CASSWGLAVITDTQYF.

This clonotype was observed many times. The chain has TRBV19 and TRBJ1-2, with a possible D match to TRBD1 (6 bases). V shed 7 bases and J shed 12 bases, with 18 bases lying between them. The CDR3 runs 12 residues. The V gene's germline CDR1 is LNHDA and CDR2 SQIVND (reference sequence). CDR3 nucleotide sequence: TGTGCCAGTATGCCCGGGACACCCGGGGACACCTTC. It translates to CASMPGTPGDTF.

This clonotype appeared a few times. The gene calls are TRBV6-1 and TRBJ1-2; D not resolved. Germline-derived CDR1 and CDR2 are MNHNS and SASEGT. Trimming stripped 6 bases from V and 0 bases from J, with 14 bases between. This CDR3 comprises 15 residues. CDR3 in amino acids: CASRSGSSSNYGYTF. In nucleotides, the CDR3 is TGTGCCAGCAGGAGTGGTTCGTCGTCTAACTATGGCTACACCTTC.

This clonotype was seen ten or more times. V is TRBV7-9 and J is TRBJ2-2; D call uncertain. This CDR3 region has 15 residues. Germline-derived CDR1 and CDR2 are SEHNR and FQNEAQ (reference sequence). V shed 8 bases and J shed 3 bases, with 16 bases lying between them. As DNA, the CDR3 is TGTGCCAGCCCTGCCCCTGGGGTTTACACCGGGGAGCTGTTTTTT. Protein product: CASPAPGVYTGELFF.

This clonotype was counted ten times or more. The genes are TRBV4-3 and TRBJ2-2, with D hard to call. The V gene lost 4 bases and the J gene lost 6 bases, with 12 bases spanning the gap. Germline CDR1 and CDR2: LGHNA and YSLEER. The CDR3 extends over 14 amino acids. The CDR3 protein is CASSLSTVAGELFF. The CDR3, as DNA: TGCGCCAGCAGCCTGAGCACCGTAGCCGGGGAGCTGTTTTTT.

Ten or more counts support this clonotype. The chain links TRBV5-1 to TRBJ2-1; 10 bases line up with TRBD2. Per germline, CDR1 SGHRS and CDR2 YFSETQ. This CDR3 is built from 16 residues. V trimming: 4 bases; J trimming: 12 bases; junction bases outside the gene matches: 16. Written as DNA, the CDR3 is TGCGCCAGCAGCCCACGACTAGCGGGTGGGCTCGGTGGGCAGTTCTTC. Protein product: CASSPRLAGGLGGQFF.

This clonotype was detected only a few times. The gene calls are TRBV5-4 and TRBJ2-7, with TRBD2 matching over 7 bases. The CDR3 totals 13 residues. Germline-derived CDR1 and CDR2 are SGHNT and YYREEE (reference sequence). The V and J ends lost 2 bases and 5 bases, in that order; junction bases with no gene match: 4. CDR3 sequence reads: CASSFSSGNEQYF. The CDR3 DNA sequence: TGTGCCAGCAGCTTTTCTAGCGGAAACGAGCAGTACTTC.

The chain is built from TRBV7-2 and TRBJ1-2; maybe TRBD1 (5 bases). Per the germline V gene, CDR1 is SGHTA and CDR2 is FQGNSA. This CDR3 is 14 amino acids long. V lost 6 bases and J lost 8, with 19 bases in between. The CDR3 region is CASRNKGRVWGYTF. The CDR3, as DNA: TGTGCCAGCAGAAATAAGGGCAGGGTTTGGGGCTACACCTTC.

This clonotype was counted only a few times. The chain uses TRBV28 and TRBJ2-5; D might be TRBD1 or TRBD2, each matching 6 bases. Germline assignment: CDR1 MDHEN and CDR2 SYDVKM. The CDR3 is 15 residues long. The V end was cut by 5 bases, the J end by 2 bases, with 15 bases between. CDR3 sequence: CASSPSGGGQETQYF. Here the CDR3 DNA reads TGTGCCAGCAGTCCCTCCGGGGGCGGGCAAGAGACCCAGTACTTC.

The chain uses TRBV12-3 or TRBV12-4 and TRBJ1-4; 9 nucleotides agree with TRBD1. This CDR3 is 16 amino acids long. Germline trimming cut 7 bases from V and 7 bases from J; bases unmatched to any gene: 13. The CDR3 is CASTDTGGGTGEKLFF. In nucleotides, the CDR3 is TGTGCCAGCACCGATACAGGGGGCGGAACTGGTGAAAAACTGTTTTTT.

This clonotype has a handful of counts. The CDR3 coding sequence is TGCGCCAGCAGCCAAGATCAAGGGACCGGGGCCAACGTCCTGACTTTC. Translating it yields CASSQDQGTGANVLTF. The V call is TRBV4-3, the J call TRBJ2-6; D is perhaps TRBD1 or TRBD2 (5 bases each). In germline, CDR1 is LGHNA, CDR2 YSLEER. The CDR3 runs to 16 residues. Trimming cost V 0 bases and J 4 bases, with 10 bases left between them.

This clonotype has only a few counts. This chain joins TRBV5-1 and TRBJ2-1, with D possibly matching TRBD2 (5 bases). Per the germline V gene, CDR1 is SGHRS and CDR2 is YFSETQ. The CDR3 has 12 amino acids. V gave up 1 base and J gave up 7 bases, with 6 bases separating them. Here the CDR3 reads CASSLIANEQFF. The CDR3, as DNA: TGCGCCAGCAGCTTGATAGCGAATGAGCAGTTCTTC.

The sample holds many counts of this clonotype. CDR3 residues: CASSPHVGPRELFF. CDR3 DNA: TGTGCCAGCAGTCCCCACGTGGGGCCCCGGGAGCTGTTTTTT. The chain is built from TRBV11-2 and TRBJ2-2, with a weak D call TRBD1 (5 bases). The CDR3 loop spans 14 amino acids. CDR1 and CDR2 (germline): SGHAT, FQNNGV. The V gene lost 6 bases and the J gene lost 9 bases, with 17 bases spanning the gap. Using reference TRBV11-2 and TRBJ2-2 for the parts outside the CDR3, the full variable domain is EAGVAQSPRYKIIEKRQSVAFWCNPISGHATLYWYQQILGQGPKLLIQFQNNGVVDDSQLPKDRFSAERLKGVDSTLKIQPAKLEDSAVYLCASSPHVGPRELFFGEGSRLTVL.

Only a few counts were recorded for this clonotype. This CDR3 reads CASSPEPGPNEKLFF. The CDR3 nucleotides read TGTGCCAGCAGCCCCGAACCGGGACCCAATGAAAAACTGTTTTTT. The chain recombines TRBV13 with TRBJ1-4; TRBD1 might be the D (5 bases). V was pared by 5 bases and J by 5 bases, with 15 bases between. Germline V gene data show CDR1 as PRHDT and CDR2 as FYEKMQ (reference sequence). The CDR3 contains 15 residues.

The V and J genes are TRBV6-5 and TRBJ1-1; no firm D call. The CDR3 has 12 amino acids. The ends were cut back, 6 bases at V and 7 bases at J, with 12 bases in the middle. From germline, CDR1 is MNHEY and CDR2 SVGAGI. CDR3 in amino acids: CASSSTWGEAFF. The CDR3 nucleotides read TGTGCCAGCAGCTCGACCTGGGGTGAAGCTTTCTTT.

This clonotype was counted only a few times. The CDR3 loop is CASSLTGEEGGYTF. The CDR3 nucleotides read TGTGCCAGCAGTTTAACAGGGGAGGAAGGTGGCTACACCTTC. J is TRBJ1-2 and V is TRBV12-3 or TRBV12-4; 7 bases map to TRBD1. The CDR3 has 14 amino acids. With V trimmed by 2 bases and J by 7 bases, 7 bases remained unmatched.

This clonotype was detected many times. This chain uses TRBV5-5 with TRBJ2-3; TRBD2 matches at 9 bases. Trimming cost V 0 bases and J 0 bases; bases outside gene matches: 2. Germline assignment: CDR1 SGHKS and CDR2 YYEKEE (reference sequence). The CDR3 has 16 amino acids. CDR3 nucleotides: TGTGCCAGCAGCTTGGTTAGCGGGGGCAGCACAGATACGCAGTATTTT. This codes for CASSLVSGGSTDTQYF.

This clonotype was picked up many times. CDR3 protein: CAWSVNSNQPQHF. CDR3 DNA sequence: TGTGCCTGGAGTGTAAACAGCAATCAGCCCCAGCATTTT. The rearrangement links TRBV30 to TRBJ1-5; D is undetermined. This CDR3 spans 13 amino acids. The V and J ends lost 0 bases and 1 base respectively, with 4 bases between them. Germline V gives CDR1 GTSNPN, CDR2 SVGIG (reference sequence).

This clonotype was detected a few times. The chain is built from TRBV23-1 and TRBJ2-7; TRBD1 matches 9 bases. TRBV23-1 is noted as an ORF with a role that remains uncertain. V lost 9 bases, J lost 3 bases, and 12 bases stayed unmatched. The CDR3 runs to 15 residues. In nucleotides, the CDR3 is TGCGCCAGTCTCGGCCCGGGACAGGGCTTCTACGAGCAGTACTTC. Its protein product is CASLGPGQGFYEQYF.

This clonotype was picked up many times. The chain carries TRBV20-1 and TRBJ2-1, with 10 bases identical to TRBD2. CDR1 DFQATT and CDR2 SNEGSKA come from the germline V gene (reference sequence). The CDR3 loop spans 15 amino acids. Germline trimming cut 5 bases from V and 1 base from J; bases unmatched to any gene: 5. The DNA for the CDR3 is TGCAGTGCTGGGAAGGGACTAGCGTCCTACAATGAGCAGTTCTTC. Translation gives CSAGKGLASYNEQFF.

This rearrangement joins TRBV7-2 to TRBJ2-7; possible D gene TRBD2, 5 bases. Trimming pared 2 bases from V and 7 bases from J, leaving 18 bases between. The CDR3 extends over 15 amino acids. The germline V gene encodes CDR1 SGHTA and CDR2 FQGNSA. The CDR3 DNA sequence: TGTGCCAGCAGCTTAAGCGGTCAGACAACGGGAGAGCAGTACTTC. Protein product: CASSLSGQTTGEQYF.

This rearrangement joins TRBV7-9 to TRBJ2-2; tentative D call: TRBD1 (6 bases). In germline, CDR1 is SEHNR, CDR2 FQNEAQ (reference sequence). V lost 3 bases and J lost 3, with 14 bases in between. CDR3 length: 16 amino acids. In DNA form, the CDR3 reads TGTGCCAGCAGCTTGCAAGGGGGTCCGGACACCGGGGAGCTGTTTTTT. It translates to CASSLQGGPDTGELFF.